This T cell receptor (beta chain) was captured by sequencing in a study of cytomegalovirus exposure and HLA in healthy donors. General study findings and limits: Later on, a genetic analysis was performed. It linked a missense variant in DCLRE1C with V- and J-gene trimming of TCR beta.

The PCR made use of 60 Vbeta and 13 Jbeta primers. Clones were read by immunoSEQ multiplex PCR, and TCRdb kept only the in-frame ones, dropping some. The repertoire shows about 110,000 clones; the top ten hold under 7%. Concerning this clone itself: Its antigen is undetermined.

The trim removed 2 bases at V and 5 bases at J, leaving 9 bases unmatched. CDR3 length: 15 amino acids. CDR1 is SGHRS and CDR2 is YFSETQ in the germline V gene. This TCR derives from a man in his forties or fifties in good health and CMV-seropositive. The chain recombines TRBV5-1 with TRBJ2-5, with 7 bases identical to TRBD1. The sample taken for sequencing was PBMCs. The CDR3: CASSFMGQRQETQYF. In DNA, the CDR3 is TGCGCCAGCAGCTTCATGGGACAGCGACAGGAGACCCAGTACTTC.